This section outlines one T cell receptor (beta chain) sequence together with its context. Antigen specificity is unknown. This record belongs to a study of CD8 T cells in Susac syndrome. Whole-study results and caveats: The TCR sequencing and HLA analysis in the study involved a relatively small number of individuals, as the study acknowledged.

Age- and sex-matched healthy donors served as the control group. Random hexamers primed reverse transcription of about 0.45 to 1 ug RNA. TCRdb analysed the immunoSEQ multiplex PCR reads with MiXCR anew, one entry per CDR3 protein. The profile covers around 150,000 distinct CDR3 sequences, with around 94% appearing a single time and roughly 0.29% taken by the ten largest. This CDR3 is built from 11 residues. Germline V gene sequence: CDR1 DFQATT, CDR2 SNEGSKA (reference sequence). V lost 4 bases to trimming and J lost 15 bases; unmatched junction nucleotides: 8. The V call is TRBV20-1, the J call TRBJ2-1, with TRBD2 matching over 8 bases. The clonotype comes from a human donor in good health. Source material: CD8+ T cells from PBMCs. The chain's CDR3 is CSAKWTSLLFF. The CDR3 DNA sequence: TGCAGTGCTAAATGGACTAGCTTGTTGTTCTTC.